This T cell receptor (beta chain) was found in a study of blood T cell repertoires in COVID-19. Study-level information: Spain, Italy and the United States supplied samples that represented acute and convalescent COVID-19. T cells, B-cell-depleted T cells, or PBMCs supplied cDNA or gDNA.

Under the authors' procedure: Scientists estimated how many nucleated cells there were by amplifying reference gene primers. Produced via immunoSEQ multiplex PCR; TCRdb's table is partial and in-frame only. The D gene and trimming were derived from the DNA, and the V and J assignments and clone size from that table. The table has roughly 80,000 clones, roughly 90% seen once. Germline V CDR1 and CDR2: MNHEY, SMNVEV (reference sequence). Trimming took 1 base from V and 5 from J; bases not matched to a gene: 6. The CDR3 has 17 residues. The chain links TRBV27 to TRBJ2-3, with 13 positions matching TRBD2. Sequenced: peripheral blood. The sequence was collected from a woman of 80 years or more with active or convalescent COVID-19. CDR3: CASSLWTSGGVRDTQYF. The CDR3 DNA is TGTGCCAGCAGTTTATGGACTAGCGGGGGAGTAAGAGATACGCAGTATTTT.